Below, 31 T cell receptor beta chains from the same sample are listed, as sequenced in a study of CD8+CD57+ T cells in acquired aplastic anemia. Before being chosen for sequencing, patients had shown CD8+CD57+ cell expansion by flow cytometry. It was genomic DNA that served as the template for profiling TCR beta VDJ and CDR3. TCRdb called the reads again in MiXCR, with one record for every CDR3 protein. Seen here are 150,000 to 200,000 distinct CDR3 sequences, roughly 50% observed once, and the top ten hold roughly 29%. Sequenced material: sorted CD4+, CD8+, or CD8+CD57+ T cells (not recorded which) from PBMCs. These TCRs come from a human donor with aplastic anemia.

This clonotype was picked up many times. V usage is TRBV7-6 and J usage is TRBJ1-1, with 9 bases matching TRBD1. This CDR3 spans 14 amino acids. Germline V gene lookup returns CDR1 SGHVS and CDR2 FNYEAQ. With 1 base clipped from V and 4 bases from J, the junction kept 1 base outside the gene matches. DNA for the CDR3: TGTGCCAGCAGCTTAGGGACAGGGGTCACTGAAGCTTTCTTT. Protein product: CASSLGTGVTEAFF.

V gene TRBV2 combines with J gene TRBJ2-7; D may be TRBD1 (6 bases). The V and J ends lost 8 bases and 0 bases respectively, with 11 bases between them. The germline V gene encodes CDR1 SNHLY and CDR2 FYNNEI. This CDR3 contains 13 residues. For the CDR3, the DNA is TGTGCCAGCGAGGGGGAGAGCTCCTACGAGCAGTACTTC. Translation gives CASEGESSYEQYF. The full variable domain, completed using reference TRBV2 and TRBJ2-7, is EPEVTQTPSHQVTQMGQEVILRCVPISNHLYFYWYRQILGQKVEFLVSFYNNEISEKSEIFDDQFSVERPDGSNFTLKIRSTKLEDSAMYFCASEGESSYEQYFGPGTRLTVT.

The chain is built from TRBV7-9 and TRBJ2-7; 10 nucleotides match TRBD1. The germline CDR1 and CDR2 sequences are SEHNR and FQNEAQ (reference sequence). This CDR3 contains 13 residues. V was pared by 11 bases and J by 4 bases, with 8 bases of the junction left unmatched. The CDR3 protein is CADPGTGDYEQYF. Here the CDR3 DNA reads TGTGCCGACCCCGGGACAGGGGATTACGAGCAGTACTTC.

The rearrangement joins TRBV7-8 to TRBJ2-7; possible D gene TRBD1, 5 bases. The J call may be mistaken, given a closer DNA end match to TRBJ2-5. This CDR3 has 14 residues. Germline-derived CDR1 and CDR2 are SGHVS and FQNEAQ. The CDR3 DNA reads TGTGCCAGCAGCTTCGGCCAGGGCTTCGAGACCCAGTACTTC. The encoded protein is CASSFGQGFETQYF.

The CDR3 sequence: CAISEQGLGQFF. Here the CDR3 DNA reads TGTGCCATCAGTGAGCAGGGCCTGGGGCAGTTCTTC. The chain has TRBV10-3 and TRBJ2-1; possibly TRBD1 for D (5 bases). Trimming removed 2 bases from V and 12 bases from J, with 11 bases in between. Looked up from germline, CDR1 is ENHRY and CDR2 is SYGVKD. The CDR3 is 12 residues long.

This clonotype was observed many times. J is TRBJ2-5 and V is TRBV7-2; D is ambiguous. CDR1 and CDR2 (germline): SGHTA, FQGNSA. Trimming left V 5 bases short and J 5 bases short, with 21 bases between. The CDR3 has 16 residues. The CDR3 here is CASSARAQPPQETQYF. The DNA of the CDR3 is TGTGCCAGCAGCGCCCGGGCCCAGCCCCCGCAGGAGACCCAGTACTTC.

The rearrangement links TRBV11-1 to TRBJ2-3; a weak D match, TRBD2 (5 bases). Germline V gene sequence: CDR1 SGHAT, CDR2 FQDESV (reference sequence). V was clipped by 5 bases and J by 0 bases, with 12 bases between them. The CDR3 runs 15 residues. This chain's CDR3 is CASSPSGPSTDTQYF. The CDR3 coding sequence is TGTGCCAGCAGCCCAAGCGGTCCGAGCACAGATACGCAGTATTTT.

This clonotype has ten or more counts. The chain carries TRBV19 and TRBJ2-2; D call uncertain. CDR3 length: 14 residues. The germline V gene has CDR1 LNHDA and CDR2 SQIVND (reference sequence). V was clipped by 7 bases and J by 6 bases, with 15 bases between them. CDR3 coding DNA: TGTGCCAGTAAAAACCCTACAGAGGCCGGGGAGCTGTTTTTT. Protein: CASKNPTEAGELFF. Variable domain in full (rest from reference TRBV19 and TRBJ2-2): DGGITQSPKYLFRKEGQNVTLSCEQNLNHDAMYWYRQDPGQGLRLIYYSQIVNDFQKGDIAEGYSVSREKKESFPLTVTSAQKNPTAFYLCASKNPTEAGELFFGEGSRLTVL.

CDR3 bases: TGTGCCAGCAGCTTGGAAGCCCTCTACGAGCAGTACTTC. It is translated as CASSLEALYEQYF. This chain connects TRBV7-9 to TRBJ2-7, with unresolved D. CDR3 size: 13 residues. The germline gives CDR1 SEHNR, CDR2 FQNEAQ (reference sequence). V lost 3 bases, J lost 3 bases, and 9 bases lay in between.

The chain combines TRBV20-1 with TRBJ1-6, with 9 bases matching TRBD1. This CDR3 spans 13 amino acids. Looked up from germline, CDR1 is DFQATT and CDR2 is SNEGSKA (reference sequence). The junction had 2 bases not matched to a gene; V was cut back by 3 bases and J by 8 bases. As DNA, the CDR3 is TGCAGTGCTAGCCGGGACAGGGATTCACCCCTCCACTTT. Protein: CSASRDRDSPLHF.

The chain employs TRBV19 and TRBJ2-7, with a weak D call TRBD1 (6 bases). The CDR3 runs 14 residues. The germline V and J ends were trimmed by 5 bases and 0 bases, with 11 bases remaining between them. The germline V gene has CDR1 LNHDA and CDR2 SQIVND (reference sequence). The CDR3 bases are TGTGCCAGTAGTTACAGGGAAAACTCCTACGAGCAGTACTTC. Amino acid sequence: CASSYRENSYEQYF.

The V call is TRBV5-4, the J call TRBJ2-2; unclear D gene. The germline V gene has CDR1 SGHNT and CDR2 YYREEE (reference sequence). The CDR3 totals 15 residues. The V end lost 2 bases, the J end lost 1 base, and 9 bases lay between the germline ends. The CDR3 loop reads CASSLFSVNTGELFF. Here the CDR3 DNA reads TGTGCCAGCAGCTTATTCAGCGTGAACACCGGGGAGCTGTTTTTT.

This clonotype was found many times. For the CDR3, the DNA is TGTGCCAGCAGTTACTCGAGGGACAGCAACTATGGCTACACCTTC. Protein sequence: CASSYSRDSNYGYTF. The chain employs TRBV6-6 and TRBJ1-2; 7 nucleotides agree with TRBD1. The length of the CDR3 is 15 residues. Germline V CDR1 and CDR2: MNHNY, SVGAGI (reference sequence). After removal of 0 bases from V and 2 bases from J, the junction contained 3 bases not matched to a gene.

The chain uses TRBV2 and TRBJ1-1, with D possibly being TRBD1 (6 bases). This CDR3 spans 13 amino acids. Germline CDR1 is SNHLY and CDR2 is FYNNEI. V lost 4 bases, J lost 4 bases, and 10 bases lay in between. The CDR3 sequence: CASSAGGATEAFF. The CDR3 nucleotides read TGTGCCAGCAGTGCTGGGGGGGCCACTGAAGCTTTCTTT.

This clonotype was found many times. V usage is TRBV2 and J usage is TRBJ1-2; D is unclear. V was pared by 4 bases and J by 7 bases, with 10 bases between. Germline V gene sequence: CDR1 SNHLY, CDR2 FYNNEI. The CDR3 contains 12 residues. The DNA of the CDR3 is TGTGCCAGCAGTGTCAGCTCGAGTGGCTACACCTTC. This codes for CASSVSSSGYTF.

As for this clonotype: With a much larger clone just one base away, this may be a read error. The CDR3 nucleotides read TGCGCCAGCAGCCAAGAAATAGTGGCGACTGAAGCTTTCTTT. Residues: CASSQEIVATEAFF. The genes are TRBV4-1 and TRBJ1-1; D unclear. Germline V lookup: CDR1 MGHRA, CDR2 YSYEKL. This CDR3 has 14 residues. V lost 0 bases, J lost 5 bases, and 10 bases lay in between.

J is TRBJ2-1 and V is TRBV4-1; 13 nucleotides agree with TRBD2. V shed 0 bases, J shed 6 bases, and the junction held 8 bases outside the gene matches. There are 18 residues in the CDR3. Germline V lookup: CDR1 MGHRA, CDR2 YSYEKL. The CDR3 nucleotides are TGCGCCAGCAGCCAAGAACGGACTAGCGGGAGCGTTTTCAATGAGCAGTTCTTC. Residues: CASSQERTSGSVFNEQFF.

The V call is TRBV25-1, the J call TRBJ1-2; D is perhaps TRBD1 (6 bases). Trimming took off 1 base at V and 7 bases at J, with 19 bases between the two ends. The germline V gene encodes CDR1 MGHDK and CDR2 SYGVNS. There are 16 residues in the CDR3. CDR3 protein: CASSESRAGDIRGYTF. The CDR3 region has the DNA TGTGCCAGCAGTGAATCGCGAGCAGGGGATATTCGTGGCTACACCTTC.

This clonotype has at least ten counts. The chain carries TRBV12-3 or TRBV12-4 and TRBJ2-7, with D possibly TRBD1 on 5 matching bases. Trimming left V 5 bases short and J 3 bases short, with 14 bases between. This CDR3 has 14 residues. The CDR3 nucleotides read TGTGCCAGCAGTCAACTTGGACACCACTACGAGCAGTACTTC. Encoded protein: CASSQLGHHYEQYF.

At least ten counts were recorded for this clonotype. CDR3 region: CASSVQVAGDNEQFF. The CDR3 region has the DNA TGTGCCAGCAGCGTACAGGTAGCGGGAGACAATGAGCAGTTCTTC. This sequence joins TRBV9 and TRBJ2-1; 9 nucleotides align to TRBD2. Looked up from germline, CDR1 is SGDLS and CDR2 is YYNGEE. J was trimmed by 5 bases and V by 1 base; bases with no gene match: 4. The CDR3 spans 15 residues.

As for this clonotype: Sequence at one end of the junction differs from germline and may be a read error. V usage is TRBV24-1 and J usage is TRBJ1-5; the D gene is possibly TRBD1 (6 bases). Germline CDR1 and CDR2: KGHDR and SFDVKD. The CDR3 spans 17 residues. The CDR3 DNA reads TGTGCCACCAGTAATCCCGATTCTCGGGGGGCTAATCAACCCCAGCATTTT. The encoded protein is CATSNPDSRGANQPQHF.

V usage is TRBV10-3 and J usage is TRBJ1-5, with TRBD1 as a possible D gene (6 bases). Trimming shortened V by 4 bases and J by 3 bases, and 13 bases separated the two germline ends. Germline CDR1 and CDR2: ENHRY and SYGVKD. The CDR3 covers 15 residues. The CDR3: CAISVGQGNNQPQHF. The CDR3 DNA reads as TGTGCCATCAGTGTGGGGCAGGGGAACAATCAGCCCCAGCATTTT.

This clonotype has at least ten counts. The chain uses TRBV5-1 and TRBJ2-7; tentative D call: TRBD2 (7 bases). Trimming removed 4 bases from V and 4 bases from J, with 15 bases in between. CDR1 is SGHRS and CDR2 is YFSETQ in the germline V gene. The CDR3 spans 14 residues. The DNA of the CDR3 is TGCGCCAGCAGCCCGGCGGGGGCAGCTTACGAGCAGTACTTC. It yields the protein CASSPAGAAYEQYF. Using reference TRBV5-1 and TRBJ2-7 for the parts outside the CDR3, the full variable domain is KAGVTQTPRYLIKTRGQQVTLSCSPISGHRSVSWYQQTPGQGLQFLFEYFSETQRNKGNFPGRFSGRQFSNSRSEMNVSTLELGDSALYLCASSPAGAAYEQYFGPGTRLTVT.

V and J are TRBV25-1 and TRBJ2-7; D possibly corresponds to TRBD1 (5 bases). Germline-derived CDR1 and CDR2 are MGHDK and SYGVNS. V gave up 6 bases and J gave up 5 bases, with 11 bases separating them. This CDR3 has 12 residues. The CDR3 sequence: CASRAGMNEQYF. The CDR3 coding sequence is TGTGCCAGCAGGGCAGGGATGAACGAGCAGTACTTC.

In this sample, this clonotype turned up once. The rearrangement joins TRBV11-1 to TRBJ2-1, with TRBD1 matching over 8 bases. CDR1 and CDR2 from the germline V gene are SGHAT and FQDESV (reference sequence). This CDR3 has 11 amino acids. After removal of 5 bases from V and 15 bases from J, the junction contained 6 bases not matched to a gene. CDR3 in DNA: TGTGCCAGCAGCCTCGGACAGGGACGGTTCTTC. Amino acids: CASSLGQGRFF.

This clonotype was counted between two and nine times. The chain has TRBV7-2 and TRBJ1-6; TRBD1 matches at 10 bases. V dropped 7 bases and J dropped 9; count of bases not matched to a gene: 9. The CDR3 has 15 residues. The germline gives CDR1 SGHTA, CDR2 FQGNSA. The CDR3 here is CASTLRGQGISPLHF. The CDR3 nucleotides read TGTGCCAGCACCCTCCGGGGACAGGGGATTTCACCCCTCCACTTT.

At least ten counts were recorded for this clonotype. This chain links TRBV9 with TRBJ2-1; 8 nucleotides line up with TRBD2. V lost 0 bases, J lost 6 bases, and 5 bases stayed unmatched. CDR3 length: 15 residues. The germline V gene encodes CDR1 SGDLS and CDR2 YYNGEE. The CDR3 loop reads CASSVEASGPNEQFF. The CDR3 DNA sequence: TGTGCCAGCAGCGTAGAAGCTAGCGGGCCCAATGAGCAGTTCTTC.

The chain joins TRBV20-1 to TRBJ1-5, with 8 nucleotides matching TRBD1. V shed 4 bases and J 1 base; nucleotides not matched to a gene: 3. The length of the CDR3 is 14 residues. CDR1 DFQATT and CDR2 SNEGSKA come from the germline V gene (reference sequence). CDR3 protein: CSATGQASNQPQHF. CDR3 in DNA: TGCAGTGCTACGGGACAGGCGAGCAATCAGCCCCAGCATTTT.

The J gene is TRBJ2-7, the V gene TRBV19; D unresolved. V dropped 5 bases and J dropped 4 bases, with 18 bases sitting between them. Germline-derived CDR1 and CDR2 are LNHDA and SQIVND (reference sequence). The CDR3 totals 15 residues. CDR3 loop: CASSPGTGWSYEQYF. In DNA, the CDR3 is TGTGCCAGTAGTCCAGGCACCGGGTGGTCGTACGAGCAGTACTTC.

This clonotype was recorded at least ten times. The gene calls are TRBV25-1 and TRBJ2-1, with D possibly TRBD1 on 5 matching bases. Trimming removed 0 bases from V and 6 bases from J, with 9 bases in between. There are 14 residues in the CDR3. Germline V gives CDR1 MGHDK, CDR2 SYGVNS. CDR3 DNA sequence: TGTGCCAGCAGTGAATACCCCCAGGGCAATGAGCAGTTCTTC. Encoded protein: CASSEYPQGNEQFF.

The chain joins TRBV24-1 to TRBJ2-1, with D tentatively TRBD1 or TRBD2 (5 bases each). Looked up from germline, CDR1 is KGHDR and CDR2 is SFDVKD. The CDR3 totals 14 residues. The germline V and J ends were trimmed by 6 bases and 7 bases, with 15 bases remaining between them. The CDR3 nucleotides read TGTGCCACCAGTCTCGCCGGGACGGAGAATGAGCAGTTCTTC. Protein product: CATSLAGTENEQFF.